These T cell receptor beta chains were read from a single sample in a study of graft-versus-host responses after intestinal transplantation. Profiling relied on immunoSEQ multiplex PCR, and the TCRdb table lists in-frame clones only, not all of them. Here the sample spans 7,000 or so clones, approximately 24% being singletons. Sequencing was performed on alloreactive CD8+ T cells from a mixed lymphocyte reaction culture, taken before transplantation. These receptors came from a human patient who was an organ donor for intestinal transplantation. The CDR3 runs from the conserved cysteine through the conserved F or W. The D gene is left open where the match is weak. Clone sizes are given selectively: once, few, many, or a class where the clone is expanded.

CASSTRGVSSGNTIYF	TGTGCCAGCAGCACCCGGGGGGTGAGCTCTGGAAACACCATATATTTT	.	.	TRBV11-2	TRBJ1-3
CASSQSWRTGGYNSPLHF	TGCGCCAGCAGTCAATCGTGGCGGACAGGGGGTTATAATTCACCCCTCCACTTT	TRBD1	.	TRBV23-1	TRBJ1-6
CASSLGRAGGFNEQFF	TGTGCCAGCAGCTTAGGTAGAGCGGGAGGGTTCAATGAGCAGTTCTTC	TRBD2	.	TRBV7-2	TRBJ2-1
CASSLSGFYEQYF	TGTGCCAGCAGTTTATCGGGATTCTACGAGCAGTACTTC	.	.	TRBV6-5	TRBJ2-7
CATSRDSGQGGYGYTF	TGTGCCACCAGCAGAGATAGCGGGCAGGGCGGGTATGGCTACACCTTC	.	few	TRBV15	TRBJ1-2
CASSTDGGGAGANVLTF	TGTGCCAGCAGCACAGACGGCGGGGGCGCTGGGGCCAACGTCCTGACTTTC	.	few	TRBV7-2	TRBJ2-6
CASSLGGGVNTEAFF	TGTGCCAGCAGCTTAGGGGGAGGGGTGAACACTGAAGCTTTCTTT	.	medium-sized	TRBV9	TRBJ1-1
CASSSHDWTRDEQYF	TGTGCCAGCAGCTCACACGACTGGACTAGGGACGAGCAGTACTTC	TRBD2	few	TRBV7-2	TRBJ2-7
CASSEGASGSPWRDEQYF	TGTGCCAGCAGTGAAGGGGCTAGCGGGAGTCCATGGAGGGACGAGCAGTACTTC	TRBD2	few	TRBV6-1	TRBJ2-7
CASSQVSGVGYEQYF	TGTGCCAGCAGCCAAGTTTCGGGAGTAGGTTACGAGCAGTACTTC	.	.	TRBV5-4	TRBJ2-7
CASSLTSDEETQYF	TGTGCCAGCAGCCTGACTAGCGACGAAGAGACCCAGTACTTC	TRBD2	.	TRBV13	TRBJ2-5
CASSYGGYNEQFF	TGTGCCAGCAGTTACGGGGGGTACAATGAGCAGTTCTTC	TRBD2	few	TRBV6-4	TRBJ2-1
CASSHGQGENQPQHF	TGTGCCAGCAGCCACGGACAGGGTGAGAATCAGCCCCAGCATTTT	TRBD1	.	TRBV5-4	TRBJ1-5
CASSLGLAGSSYEQYF	TGTGCCAGCAGCTTAGGACTAGCGGGTAGCTCCTACGAGCAGTACTTC	TRBD2	.	TRBV7-3	TRBJ2-7
CASSHLASGDYEQYF	TGCGCCAGCAGCCACCTCGCTAGCGGGGACTACGAGCAGTACTTC	TRBD2	medium-sized	TRBV4-1	TRBJ2-7
CASSPGTSAETQYF	TGTGCCAGCAGCCCTGGGACTAGCGCGGAGACCCAGTACTTC	TRBD2	.	TRBV7-6	TRBJ2-5
CASSQSVAGPTYEQYF	TGCGCCAGCAGTCAATCCGTAGCGGGCCCCACCTACGAGCAGTACTTC	TRBD2	.	TRBV23-1	TRBJ2-7
CASSQDGAPTSYEQYF	TGTGCCAGCAGCCAAGACGGGGCGCCCACCTCCTACGAGCAGTACTTC	.	.	TRBV11-1	TRBJ2-7
CASSLGPGSGTEAFF	TGTGCCAGCAGTTTAGGACCGGGCTCAGGGACTGAAGCTTTCTTT	.	few	TRBV28	TRBJ1-1
CASSPPLASPNYGYTF	TGTGCCAGCTCACCACCGCTTGCCAGTCCTAACTATGGCTACACCTTC	.	.	TRBV18	TRBJ1-2
CASSVAALAGARGEQFF	TGTGCCAGCAGCGTAGCAGCCCTAGCGGGGGCCAGGGGTGAGCAGTTCTTC	TRBD2	.	TRBV9	TRBJ2-1
CASSYFLAGTSGVEYF	TGTGCCAGCAGTTACTTTTTAGCCGGGACTAGCGGGGTTGAGTACTTC	TRBD2	.	TRBV6-7	TRBJ2-7
CASSEAPEGVDTEAFF	TGTGCCAGCAGTGAAGCTCCTGAGGGGGTGGACACTGAAGCTTTCTTT	.	medium-sized	TRBV6-1	TRBJ1-1
CASSLMSFLAFF	TGTGCCAGCAGCTTAATGAGCTTCTTGGCTTTCTTT	.	few	TRBV5-5	TRBJ1-1
CASSQVLRDTFTEAFF	TGTGCCAGCAGCCAAGTTCTCCGGGACACCTTCACTGAAGCTTTCTTT	.	.	TRBV4-1	TRBJ1-1
CASTRPGRADNEQFF	TGTGCCAGCACCCGACCGGGCAGGGCAGACAATGAGCAGTTCTTC	.	few	TRBV7-9	TRBJ2-1
CASSMVSGNEQFF	TGTGCCAGTAGTATGGTCTCGGGGAATGAGCAGTTCTTC	.	medium-sized	TRBV19	TRBJ2-1
CASSPLGGREVNEQFF	TGTGCCAGCAGCCCCCTTGGCGGGAGAGAAGTGAATGAGCAGTTCTTC	TRBD2	.	TRBV11-1	TRBJ2-1
CASSLLAGGYNEQFF	TGTGCCAGCAGCTTACTAGCGGGAGGGTACAATGAGCAGTTCTTC	TRBD2	.	TRBV7-3	TRBJ2-1
CASSLGPGAAYEQYF	TGTGCCAGCAGCTTAGGGCCGGGGGCGGCCTACGAGCAGTACTTC	.	.	TRBV7-9	TRBJ2-7
CASSTFHNEQFF	TGTGCCAGCAGCACTTTTCACAATGAGCAGTTCTTC	.	few	TRBV5-4	TRBJ2-1
CASGQGWGDQPQHF	TGTGCCAGCGGACAGGGATGGGGTGATCAGCCCCAGCATTTT	TRBD1	.	TRBV6-6	TRBJ1-5
CASSFGSSYEQYF	TGCGCCAGCAGCTTTGGTAGCTCCTACGAGCAGTACTTC	.	medium-sized	TRBV5-1	TRBJ2-7
CASAFIGTGDTGELFF	TGTGCTAGTGCCTTCATTGGGACAGGGGACACCGGGGAGCTGTTTTTT	TRBD1	.	TRBV12-5	TRBJ2-2
CASSVLAGGPTGELFF	TGTGCCAGCAGTGTTCTAGCGGGTGGTCCCACCGGGGAGCTGTTTTTT	TRBD2	few	TRBV28	TRBJ2-2
CASSLTGTSGHEQYF	TGTGCCAGCAGCTTAACGGGTACTAGCGGTCACGAGCAGTACTTC	TRBD2	.	TRBV7-9	TRBJ2-7
CASSFGGNTEAFF	TGTGCCAGCAGTTTTGGGGGAAACACTGAAGCTTTCTTT	.	few	TRBV28	TRBJ1-1
CASYPRGVVPPYEQYF	TGCGCCAGCTATCCGAGGGGGGTCGTACCTCCCTACGAGCAGTACTTC	.	few	TRBV4-3	TRBJ2-7
CASSLAIGGQGQETQYF	TGTGCCAGCAGCTTAGCGATAGGGGGACAGGGACAAGAGACCCAGTACTTC	TRBD1	.	TRBV7-6	TRBJ2-5
CASSADTQYF	TGTGCCAGCAGTGCGGATACGCAGTATTTT	.	.	TRBV25-1	TRBJ2-3
CASSLFLGTGELFF	TGTGCCAGCAGCTTATTTTTGGGCACCGGGGAGCTGTTTTTT	.	.	TRBV7-7	TRBJ2-2
CATSRGLTSGNTIYF	TGCGCCACCAGCAGAGGGTTGACCTCTGGAAACACCATATATTTT	.	.	TRBV15	TRBJ1-3
CASSTMGSGYNEQFF	TGTGCCAGCAGCACCATGGGGAGCGGATACAATGAGCAGTTCTTC	.	.	TRBV7-3	TRBJ2-1
CASSWATSGRLGNEQFF	TGTGCCAGCAGCTGGGCCACTAGCGGGAGACTGGGGAATGAGCAGTTCTTC	TRBD2	.	TRBV5-4	TRBJ2-1
CASSLGQGITEAFF	TGTGCCAGCAGCCTCGGACAGGGGATCACTGAAGCTTTCTTT	TRBD1	few	TRBV13	TRBJ1-1
CASSPTGGGDEQYF	TGTGCCAGCAGCCCGACAGGGGGCGGCGACGAGCAGTACTTC	TRBD1	.	TRBV7-2	TRBJ2-7
CASSLLGNAGKNIQYF	TGTGCCAGCAGCTTATTGGGCAACGCGGGCAAAAACATTCAGTACTTC	.	medium-sized	TRBV7-3	TRBJ2-4
CASSRQGGSYEQYF	TGTGCCAGCAGCCGACAGGGGGGTTCCTACGAGCAGTACTTC	TRBD1	.	TRBV28	TRBJ2-7
CASSYYGGSYGYTF	TGTGCCAGCAGTTACTATGGGGGATCCTATGGCTACACCTTC	.	medium-sized	TRBV6-5	TRBJ1-2
CASSVEGAGTDTQYF	TGTGCCAGCAGCGTAGAGGGGGCCGGGACGGATACGCAGTATTTT	TRBD1	.	TRBV9	TRBJ2-3
CATSPGLAAYNEQFF	TGTGCCACATCCCCGGGACTAGCGGCGTACAATGAGCAGTTCTTC	TRBD2	large	TRBV19	TRBJ2-1
CASSQAPSGISSSGANVLTF	TGCGCCAGCAGCCAAGCACCATCGGGGATTTCGAGTTCTGGGGCCAACGTCCTGACTTTC	.	few	TRBV4-3	TRBJ2-6
CASSLALGTEAFF	TGTGCCAGCAGCTTGGCGCTCGGGACTGAAGCTTTCTTT	.	.	TRBV5-6	TRBJ1-1
CASSQGRQSDYEQYF	TGCGCCAGCAGCCAAGGGCGTCAGAGTGACTACGAGCAGTACTTC	.	.	TRBV4-1	TRBJ2-7